The following is a T cell receptor (beta chain) sequence with its context. The sample belongs to a study of shared T cell receptors in the human thymus. Repertoires were generated with immunoSEQ multiplex PCR, while TCRdb's copy carries only in-frame clones and drops some. This table has more than 550,000 clones, 70% to 90% appearing once. CDR1 is MDHEN and CDR2 is SYDVKM in the germline V gene. With 2 bases removed from V and 0 bases from J, the gap between germline ends came to 11 bases. The CDR3 sequence is 16 residues long. A further study also used this sample, focusing on human thymus T cells. As that study records: Healthy Finnish infants undergoing corrective surgery for congenital heart defects were the donors. Corrective cardiac operations yielded the resected thymus tissue. Biased V and J segment usage appeared in thymus and peripheral blood. Related studies noted strongly shared thymic repertoires across unrelated people.

The sample taken for sequencing was thymocytes. The sequence was obtained from a girl under three years old with a congenital heart defect. This chain joins TRBV28 and TRBJ1-3; tentatively, D is TRBD1 (6 bases). CDR3 in DNA: TGTGCCAGCAGTTTAGGGCAGGGGCTCTCTGGAAACACCATATATTTT. Translating gives CASSLGQGLSGNTIYF. Looking up the rest from reference TRBV28 and TRBJ1-3 gives the full variable domain: DVKVTQSSRYLVKRTGEKVFLECVQDMDHENMFWYRQDPGLGLRLIYFSYDVKMKEKGDIPEGYSVSREKKERFSLILESASTNQTSMYLCASSLGQGLSGNTIYFGEGSWLTVV.